This T cell receptor beta chain emerged from a study of OX40 agonist ivuxolimab in advanced cancers. The repertoire was sequenced with immunoSEQ multiplex PCR; TCRdb's copy has only in-frame clones and lacks some. The sample holds fewer than 25,000 clones; about 83% are singletons and the top ten take 45% to 60%. Per germline, CDR1 SGDLS and CDR2 YYNGEE. The CDR3 sequence is 15 residues long. V was shortened by 1 base and J by 2 bases, with 10 bases between the two germline ends. The TCR originated in an adult with an advanced solid tumor such as melanoma, head and neck, liver or kidney cancer. Here the sequenced sample was CD4+ or CD8+ T cells sorted from blood, taken in a trial of the OX40 agonist ivuxolimab. This rearrangement joins TRBV9 to TRBJ1-3; weak D call: TRBD1 (5 bases). The CDR3 DNA sequence: TGTGCCAGCAGCGTATCCGGGACTACTGGAAACACCATATATTTT. Protein: CASSVSGTTGNTIYF.